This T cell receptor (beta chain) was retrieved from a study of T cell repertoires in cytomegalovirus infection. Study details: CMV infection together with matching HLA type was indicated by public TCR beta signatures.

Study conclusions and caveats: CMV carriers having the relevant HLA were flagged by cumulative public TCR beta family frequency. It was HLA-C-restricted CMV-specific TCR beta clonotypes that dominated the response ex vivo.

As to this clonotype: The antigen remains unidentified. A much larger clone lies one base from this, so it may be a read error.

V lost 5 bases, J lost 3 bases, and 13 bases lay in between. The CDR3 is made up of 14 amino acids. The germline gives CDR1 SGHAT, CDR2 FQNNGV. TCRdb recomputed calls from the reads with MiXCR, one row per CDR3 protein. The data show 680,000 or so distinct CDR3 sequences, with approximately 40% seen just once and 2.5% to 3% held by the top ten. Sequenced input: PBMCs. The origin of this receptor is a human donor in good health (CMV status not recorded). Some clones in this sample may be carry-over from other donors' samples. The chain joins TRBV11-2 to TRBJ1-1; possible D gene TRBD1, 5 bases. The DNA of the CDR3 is TGTGCCAGCAGCCCACTGATCAGGGACACTGAAGCTTTCTTT. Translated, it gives CASSPLIRDTEAFF. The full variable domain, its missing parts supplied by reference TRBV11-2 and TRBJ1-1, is EAGVAQSPRYKIIEKRQSVAFWCNPISGHATLYWYQQILGQGPKLLIQFQNNGVVDDSQLPKDRFSAERLKGVDSTLKIQPAKLEDSAVYLCASSPLIRDTEAFFGQGTRLTVV.